This T cell receptor (beta chain) came from a study of radiotherapy plus CTLA-4 blockade in lung cancer. Generated by immunoSEQ multiplex PCR, the TCRdb table keeps only in-frame clones and is missing some. Among more than 90,000 clones listed, about 80% were seen once. Germline V gene sequence: CDR1 SGDLS, CDR2 YYNGEE. This CDR3 is built from 17 residues. V was pared by 4 bases and J by 0 bases, with 17 bases between. The sequence derives from a human donor with non-small cell lung cancer that progressed on radiotherapy plus ipilimumab. Some clones in this sample may be carry-over from other donors' samples. The chain links TRBV9 to TRBJ1-3, with D possibly matching TRBD1 (6 bases). The sequencing used peripheral blood, collected from a patient treated with radiotherapy plus ipilimumab. CDR3 protein: CASSSNPGAVSGNTIYF. The CDR3 nucleotides are TGTGCCAGCAGCTCTAATCCGGGGGCCGTCTCTGGAAACACCATATATTTT.